What follows are 27 T cell receptor beta chains derived from one specimen sequenced in a study of shared clonotypes between healthy human individuals. Positively selected for CCR7, the CD45RO-negative cells used as naive CD8 cells excluded terminally differentiated effector memory CD45RA+ cells. The data were produced by immunoSEQ multiplex PCR, yet TCRdb's version contains in-frame clones alone and is incomplete. The repertoire includes under 1 million clones, approximately 96% of them detected once, and around 0.25% sits in the top ten. Sequencing used naive CD8+ T cells sorted from blood. The origin of the receptors is a man in his thirties or forties in good health.

The CDR3 DNA reads TGTGCCACCAAGTCTGGCGAGGAGGATGAGCAGTTCTTC. It encodes CATKSGEEDEQFF. V and J are TRBV15 and TRBJ2-1; a possible D gene is TRBD2 (5 bases). CDR3 length: 13 residues. The germline V gene encodes CDR1 LNHNV and CDR2 YYDKDF (reference sequence). Trimming cost V 7 bases and J 8 bases, with 15 bases left between them.

This chain joins TRBV2 and TRBJ2-1; 8 bases match TRBD2. The CDR3 runs to 16 residues. Germline V CDR1 and CDR2: SNHLY, FYNNEI. The V segment lost 1 base and the J segment 4 bases; nucleotides outside the gene matches: 6. CDR3 loop: CASSEGPVAGYNEQFF. CDR3 sequence (DNA): TGTGCCAGCAGTGAAGGTCCGGTAGCGGGATACAATGAGCAGTTCTTC.

The CDR3 here is CASSPKREGGYEQYF. CDR3 in DNA: TGTGCCAGCAGCCCGAAGAGGGAGGGTGGCTACGAGCAGTACTTC. V usage is TRBV9 and J usage is TRBJ2-7; the match to TRBD2 covers 7 bases. V lost 4 bases to trimming and J lost 3 bases; unmatched junction nucleotides: 10. CDR1 is SGDLS, CDR2 YYNGEE, per germline. The CDR3 runs 15 residues.

The V call is TRBV6-1, the J call TRBJ2-3; no reliable D call. The V gene lost 3 bases and the J gene lost 6 bases, with 13 bases spanning the gap. Germline V gives CDR1 MNHNS, CDR2 SASEGT. The CDR3 totals 14 residues. CDR3 coding DNA: TGTGCCAGCAGTGAGGCATTCCGATGGGATACGCAGTATTTT. Encoded protein: CASSEAFRWDTQYF.

The CDR3 region is CARVTSGHHPTNTGELFF. The CDR3 DNA reads TGTGCCAGAGTTACTAGCGGACATCATCCGACGAACACCGGGGAGCTGTTTTTT. The chain employs TRBV5-3 and TRBJ2-2, with TRBD2 identical over 8 bases. TRBV5-3 is marked as an open reading frame, function uncertain. This CDR3 comprises 18 residues. Trimming cost V 7 bases and J 0 bases; bases outside gene matches: 14.

The chain is built from TRBV28 and TRBJ1-4; 7 nucleotides line up with TRBD1. This CDR3 is 16 amino acids long. From germline, CDR1 is MDHEN and CDR2 SYDVKM. With V trimmed by 6 bases and J by 2 bases, 9 bases remained unmatched. The DNA of the CDR3 is TGTGCCAGCAGGTTGACAGGGACCCTGACTAATGAAAAACTGTTTTTT. Residues: CASRLTGTLTNEKLFF.

A remark on this clone: Within the sample, other DNA sequences also encode this same CDR3. V gene TRBV6-5 combines with J gene TRBJ2-3; 12 positions match TRBD2. This CDR3 has 15 residues. V was pared by 6 bases and J by 4 bases, with 5 bases of the junction left unmatched. In germline, CDR1 is MNHEY, CDR2 SVGAGI. The CDR3 here is CASSRLAGVSDTQYF. The DNA for the CDR3 is TGTGCCAGCAGCAGACTAGCGGGAGTTTCAGATACGCAGTATTTT.

The V gene is TRBV28, the J gene TRBJ2-7; D may correspond to TRBD1 or TRBD2 (5 bases each). This CDR3 contains 13 residues. The V gene's germline CDR1 is MDHEN and CDR2 SYDVKM. Trimming left V 5 bases short and J 2 bases short, with 10 bases between. As DNA, the CDR3 is TGTGCCAGCAGTCCTCGGGGCACCTACGAGCAGTACTTC. Translating it yields CASSPRGTYEQYF.

Worth noting for this clone: This same CDR3 is encoded by further DNA sequences in the sample. The chain has TRBV5-1 and TRBJ2-7, with 13 bases identical to TRBD2. The CDR3 has 16 residues. Germline lookup yields CDR1 SGHRS and CDR2 YFSETQ. After removal of 0 bases from V and 1 base from J, the junction contained 1 base not matched to a gene. The CDR3 nucleotides read TGCGCCAGCAGCTTGGAGGGACTAGCGGGATCCTACGAGCAGTACTTC. Protein: CASSLEGLAGSYEQYF.

As regards this clone: The sample carries other DNA sequences with the same CDR3. This rearrangement joins TRBV7-6 to TRBJ2-7; no reliable D call. V lost 5 bases to trimming and J lost 3 bases, with 11 bases between them. The germline gives CDR1 SGHVS, CDR2 FNYEAQ. The CDR3 totals 13 residues. The CDR3 DNA reads TGTGCCAGCAGCCCCGGGTTAAGCTACGAGCAGTACTTC. Its protein product is CASSPGLSYEQYF.

The sample holds one count of this clone. This chain joins TRBV4-1 and TRBJ2-1; 13 bases map to TRBD2. The CDR3 runs to 20 residues. Germline V CDR1 and CDR2: MGHRA, YSYEKL. Trimming took 2 bases from V and 0 from J; bases not matched to a gene: 10. The CDR3 protein is CASSQSPGLAGRSSYNEQFF. Written as DNA, the CDR3 is TGCGCCAGCAGCCAATCCCCGGGACTAGCGGGACGGAGCTCCTACAATGAGCAGTTCTTC.

The V and J genes are TRBV4-3 and TRBJ2-3; D possibly corresponds to TRBD1 (6 bases). This CDR3 is built from 13 residues. Germline V gene data show CDR1 as LGHNA and CDR2 as YSLEER. V was clipped by 3 bases and J by 6 bases, with 10 bases between them. Here the CDR3 DNA reads TGCGCCAGCAGCCAGACAGGTCGGGATACGCAGTATTTT. Amino acid sequence: CASSQTGRDTQYF.

The chain recombines TRBV6-6 with TRBJ1-1; 7 positions agree with TRBD1. Germline V lookup: CDR1 MNHNY, CDR2 SVGAGI (reference sequence). The junction had 11 bases not matched to a gene; V was cut back by 7 bases and J by 3 bases. The CDR3 is 15 residues long. The CDR3 region has the DNA TGTGCCAGCATCCCGACAGGGTTGGGGGACACTGAAGCTTTCTTT. Amino acids: CASIPTGLGDTEAFF.

This chain uses TRBV18 with TRBJ2-2; possibly TRBD1 for D (5 bases). The V end was cut by 3 bases, the J end by 3 bases, with 14 bases between. The CDR3 contains 16 residues. CDR1 and CDR2 (germline): KGHSH, LQKENI. CDR3 sequence reads: CASSPQPTDHTGELFF. The CDR3 nucleotides read TGTGCCAGCTCACCCCAACCGACAGACCACACCGGGGAGCTGTTTTTT.

The CDR3 loop is CASSSLGETYEQYF. CDR3 nucleotide sequence: TGTGCCAGCAGCTCCCTCGGGGAAACCTACGAGCAGTACTTC. This chain connects TRBV27 to TRBJ2-7; tentatively, D is TRBD2 (5 bases). Trimming removed 6 bases at V and 2 bases at J, with 14 bases between. The CDR3 contains 14 residues. The germline gives CDR1 MNHEY, CDR2 SMNVEV (reference sequence).

The gene calls are TRBV7-9 and TRBJ2-7, with 11 nucleotides matching TRBD2. The germline V gene has CDR1 SEHNR and CDR2 FQNEAQ (reference sequence). CDR3 length equals 15 residues. V gave up 5 bases and J gave up 3 bases; unmatched junction bases: 6. The DNA for the CDR3 is TGTGCCAGCAGCGACGGGACTAGCGGAAACTACGAGCAGTACTTC. Translated, it gives CASSDGTSGNYEQYF.

The chain couples TRBV7-8 to TRBJ1-5, with D possibly TRBD1 on 5 matching bases. The V gene's germline CDR1 is SGHVS and CDR2 FQNEAQ. This CDR3 is 13 amino acids long. V was shortened by 4 bases and J by 5 bases, with 9 bases between the two germline ends. CDR3 protein: CASSSGGDQPQHF. In DNA form, the CDR3 reads TGTGCCAGCAGCTCTGGGGGGGATCAGCCCCAGCATTTT.

The chain recombines TRBV6-1 with TRBJ2-7; 8 bases match TRBD2. Germline CDR1 is MNHNS and CDR2 is SASEGT. This CDR3 contains 15 residues. V lost 2 bases and J lost 1; bases outside the gene matches: 4. CDR3 amino acids: CASSEPTSGSYEQYF. The CDR3 DNA reads as TGTGCCAGCAGTGAACCCACTAGCGGATCCTACGAGCAGTACTTC.

The rearrangement links TRBV7-2 to TRBJ2-7; TRBD1 might be the D (5 bases). CDR1 is SGHTA, CDR2 FQGNSA, per germline. The CDR3 contains 12 residues. Trimming shortened V by 2 bases and J by 5 bases, and 7 bases separated the two germline ends. The CDR3 region has the DNA TGTGCCAGCAGCTTAACCAGGGACGAGCAGTACTTC. This encodes CASSLTRDEQYF. Filled out from reference TRBV7-2 and TRBJ2-7, the complete variable domain reads GAGVSQSPSNKVTEKGKDVELRCDPISGHTALYWYRQSLGQGLEFLIYFQGNSAPDKSGLPSDRFSAERTGGSVSTLTIQRTQQEDSAVYLCASSLTRDEQYFGPGTRLTVT.

The chain carries TRBV25-1 and TRBJ1-2; D is perhaps TRBD1 (5 bases). Germline CDR1 reads MGHDK; CDR2 reads SYGVNS. Trimming removed 1 base at V and 7 bases at J, with 10 bases between. This CDR3 region has 13 residues. In DNA form, the CDR3 reads TGTGCCAGCAGTGAATCTAAGGGGACTGGCTACACCTTC. This translates into CASSESKGTGYTF.

This chain links TRBV7-2 with TRBJ2-6; TRBD1 is a possible D gene (6 bases). Trimming removed 5 bases from V and 2 bases from J, with 10 bases in between. Germline CDR1 reads SGHTA; CDR2 reads FQGNSA. The CDR3 spans 15 residues. CDR3 amino acids: CASSVNRAGANVLTF. CDR3 nucleotides: TGTGCCAGCAGCGTAAACAGGGCTGGGGCCAACGTCCTGACTTTC.

Comment on this clone: The identical CDR3 is also encoded by other nucleotide sequences in the sample. The chain joins TRBV20-1 to TRBJ2-7; a possible D gene is TRBD2 (5 bases). Germline V gene lookup returns CDR1 DFQATT and CDR2 SNEGSKA (reference sequence). CDR3 size: 10 residues. Trimming cost V 6 bases and J 3 bases, with 6 bases left between them. The CDR3 DNA sequence: TGCAGTGCCGGGGACTACGAGCAGTACTTC. Encoded protein: CSAGDYEQYF.

The chain joins TRBV5-4 to TRBJ2-7; TRBD2 matches at 8 bases. In germline, CDR1 is SGHNT, CDR2 YYREEE (reference sequence). Trimming at V came to 0 bases and at J to 0 bases, leaving 2 bases not matched to a gene. This CDR3 has 15 residues. The CDR3 here is CASSLGAGDSYEQYF. CDR3 sequence (DNA): TGTGCCAGCAGCTTGGGAGCGGGGGACTCCTACGAGCAGTACTTC.

The chain is built from TRBV27 and TRBJ1-2; 8 bases align to TRBD1. Germline CDR1 MNHEY, CDR2 SMNVEV (reference sequence). The V gene end was trimmed by 5 bases and the J gene end by 3 bases; junction bases not matched to a gene: 8. This CDR3 is 15 amino acids long. CDR3 residues: CASSESGGSYYGYTF. The CDR3, as DNA: TGTGCCAGCAGTGAATCAGGGGGCTCTTACTATGGCTACACCTTC.

The V gene is TRBV4-1, the J gene TRBJ2-3; 11 bases match TRBD2. Looked up from germline, CDR1 is MGHRA and CDR2 is YSYEKL. V trimming: 2 bases; J trimming: 4 bases; junction bases outside the gene matches: 2. The CDR3 runs 15 residues. The CDR3 sequence: CASSQLAGGPDTQYF. CDR3 sequence (DNA): TGCGCCAGCAGCCAACTAGCGGGAGGACCAGATACGCAGTATTTT.

This chain uses TRBV6-5 with TRBJ2-7; TRBD2 agrees at 7 bases. J gave up 3 bases and V 0 bases, and 5 bases lay outside the gene matches. The V gene's germline CDR1 is MNHEY and CDR2 SVGAGI. The CDR3 covers 15 residues. The CDR3 sequence: CASSYSLGGGYEQYF. The CDR3 bases are TGTGCCAGCAGTTACTCGTTGGGGGGGGGCTACGAGCAGTACTTC.

The chain has TRBV6-6 and TRBJ2-1; 14 bases fit TRBD2. Germline V gene sequence: CDR1 MNHNY, CDR2 SVGAGI (reference sequence). The CDR3 loop spans 15 amino acids. The V gene end was trimmed by 6 bases and the J gene end by 6 bases; junction bases not matched to a gene: 4. This chain's CDR3 is CASRAGLAGANEQFF. Here the CDR3 DNA reads TGTGCCAGCAGAGCGGGACTAGCGGGAGCCAATGAGCAGTTCTTC.